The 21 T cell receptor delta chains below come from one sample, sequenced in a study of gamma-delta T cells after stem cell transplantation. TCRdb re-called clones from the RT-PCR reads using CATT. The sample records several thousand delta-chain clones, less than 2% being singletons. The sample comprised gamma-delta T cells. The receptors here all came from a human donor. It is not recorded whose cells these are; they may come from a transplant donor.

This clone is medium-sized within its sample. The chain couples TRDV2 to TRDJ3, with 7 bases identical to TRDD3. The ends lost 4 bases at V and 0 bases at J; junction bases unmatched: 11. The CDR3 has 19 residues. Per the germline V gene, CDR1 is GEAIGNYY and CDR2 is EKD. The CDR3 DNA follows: TGTGCCTGTGATACCCCTGGGGGGCCGAGCTCCTGGGACACCCGACAGATGTTTTTC. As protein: CACDTPGGPSSWDTRQMFF.

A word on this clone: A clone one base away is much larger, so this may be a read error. CDR3 sequence: CAYDTTRILGDFTYTDKLIF. The CDR3, as DNA: TGTGCCTATGACACGACTCGAATACTGGGGGATTTTACGTACACCGATAAACTCATCTTT. The rearrangement links TRDV2 to TRDJ1; 10 bases agree with TRDD3. Per the germline V gene, CDR1 is GEAIGNYY and CDR2 is EKD. The CDR3 runs 20 residues.

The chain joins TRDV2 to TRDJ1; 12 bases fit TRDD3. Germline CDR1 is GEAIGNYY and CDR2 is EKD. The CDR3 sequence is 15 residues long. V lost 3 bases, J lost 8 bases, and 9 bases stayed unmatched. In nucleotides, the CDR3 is TGTGCCTGTGACTCTCTACTGGGGGATACCCGGAAACTCATCTTT. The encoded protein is CACDSLLGDTRKLIF.

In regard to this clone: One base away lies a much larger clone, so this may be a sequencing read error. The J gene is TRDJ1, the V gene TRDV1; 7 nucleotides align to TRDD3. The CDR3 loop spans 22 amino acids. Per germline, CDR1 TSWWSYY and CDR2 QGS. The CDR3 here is CALGEPWLPLYYWGGYTDKLTF. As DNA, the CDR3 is TGTGCTCTTGGGGAGCCCTGGCTTCCGCTTTACTACTGGGGTGGCTACACCGATAAACTCACCTTT.

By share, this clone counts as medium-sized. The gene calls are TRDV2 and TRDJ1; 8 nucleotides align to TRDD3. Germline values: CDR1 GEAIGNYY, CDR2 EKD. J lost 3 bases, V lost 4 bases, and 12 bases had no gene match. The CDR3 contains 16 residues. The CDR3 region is CACDPVGDGRADKLIF. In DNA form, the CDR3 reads TGTGCCTGTGATCCGGTGGGGGATGGAAGGGCCGATAAACTCATCTTT.

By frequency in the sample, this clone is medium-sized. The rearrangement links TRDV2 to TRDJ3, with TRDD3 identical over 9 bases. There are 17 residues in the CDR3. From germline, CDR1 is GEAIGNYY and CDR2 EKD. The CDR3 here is CAGDTASISWDTRQMFF. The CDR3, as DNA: TGTGCAGGGGATACGGCTTCCATCTCCTGGGACACCCGACAGATGTTTTTC.

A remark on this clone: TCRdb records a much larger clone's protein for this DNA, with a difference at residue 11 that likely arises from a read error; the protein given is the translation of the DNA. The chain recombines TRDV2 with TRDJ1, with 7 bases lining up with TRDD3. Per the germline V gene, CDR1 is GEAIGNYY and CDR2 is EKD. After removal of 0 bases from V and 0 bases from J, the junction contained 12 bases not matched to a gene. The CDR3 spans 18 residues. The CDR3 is CACDTPLGVPSYTDKLIF. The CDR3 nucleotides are TGTGCCTGTGACACCCCCCTGGGGGTCCCATCGTACACCGATAAACTCATCTTT.

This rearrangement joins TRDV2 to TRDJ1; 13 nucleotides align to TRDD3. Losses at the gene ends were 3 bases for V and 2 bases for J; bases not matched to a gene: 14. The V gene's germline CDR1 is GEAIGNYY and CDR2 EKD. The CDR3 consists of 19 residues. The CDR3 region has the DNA TGTGCCTGTGACCTACTGGGGGATACGGACCGTGGTTTGACCGATAAACTCATCTTT. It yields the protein CACDLLGDTDRGLTDKLIF.

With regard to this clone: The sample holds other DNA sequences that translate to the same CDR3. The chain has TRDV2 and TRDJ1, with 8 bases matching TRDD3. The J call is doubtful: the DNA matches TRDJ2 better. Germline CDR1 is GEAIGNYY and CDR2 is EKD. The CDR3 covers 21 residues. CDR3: CACDPLAREGVLGVYTDKLFF. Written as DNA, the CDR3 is TGTGCCTGTGACCCTCTGGCTCGGGAAGGGGTACTGGGGGTTTACACCGATAAACTCTTCTTT.

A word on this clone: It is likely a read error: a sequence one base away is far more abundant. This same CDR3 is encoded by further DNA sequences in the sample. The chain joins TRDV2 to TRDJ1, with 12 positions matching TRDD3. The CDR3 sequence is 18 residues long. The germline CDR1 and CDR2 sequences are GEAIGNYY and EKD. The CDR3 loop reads CACDTGGVLGDTPDKLIF. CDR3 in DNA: TGTGCCTGTGACACCGGAGGTGTACTGGGGGATACCCCCGATAAGCTCATCTTT.

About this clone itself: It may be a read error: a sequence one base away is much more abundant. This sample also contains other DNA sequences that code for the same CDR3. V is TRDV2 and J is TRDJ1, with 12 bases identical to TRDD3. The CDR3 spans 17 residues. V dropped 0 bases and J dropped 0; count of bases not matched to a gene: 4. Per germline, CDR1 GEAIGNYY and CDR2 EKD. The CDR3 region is CACDTLLGDTNTDKLIF. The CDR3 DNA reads TGTGCCTGTGACACCCTACTGGGGGATACCAACACCGATAAACTCATCTTT.

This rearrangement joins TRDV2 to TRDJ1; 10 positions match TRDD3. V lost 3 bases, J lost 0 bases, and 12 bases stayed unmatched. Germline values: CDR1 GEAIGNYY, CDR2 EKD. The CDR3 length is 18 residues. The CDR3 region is CACDSIGTGGFHTDKLIF. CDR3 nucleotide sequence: TGTGCCTGTGACTCAATAGGGACTGGGGGATTCCACACCGATAAACTCATCTTT.

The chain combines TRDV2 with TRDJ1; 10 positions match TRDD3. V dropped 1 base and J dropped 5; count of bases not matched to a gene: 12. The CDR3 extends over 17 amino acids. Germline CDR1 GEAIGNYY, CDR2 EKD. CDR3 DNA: TGTGCCTGTGACACTGTTCTGGGGGATAGGATTAAGGATAAACTCATCTTT. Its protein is CACDTVLGDRIKDKLIF.

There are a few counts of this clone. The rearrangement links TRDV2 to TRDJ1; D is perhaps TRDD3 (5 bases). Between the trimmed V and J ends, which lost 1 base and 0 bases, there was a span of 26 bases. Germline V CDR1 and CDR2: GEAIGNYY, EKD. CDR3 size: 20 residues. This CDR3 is CACDTLNIRWVSKYTDKLIF. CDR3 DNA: TGTGCCTGTGACACGCTTAACATCCGCTGGGTTAGCAAATACACCGATAAACTCATCTTT.

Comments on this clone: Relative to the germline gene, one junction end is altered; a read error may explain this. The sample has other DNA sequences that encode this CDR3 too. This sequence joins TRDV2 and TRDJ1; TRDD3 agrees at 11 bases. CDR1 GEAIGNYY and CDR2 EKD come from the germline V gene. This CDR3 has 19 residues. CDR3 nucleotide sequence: TGCGCCTGTGTGCCTTTGAAGGCTGGGGGATACCCTAACACCGATAAACTCATCTTT. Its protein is CACVPLKAGGYPNTDKLIF.

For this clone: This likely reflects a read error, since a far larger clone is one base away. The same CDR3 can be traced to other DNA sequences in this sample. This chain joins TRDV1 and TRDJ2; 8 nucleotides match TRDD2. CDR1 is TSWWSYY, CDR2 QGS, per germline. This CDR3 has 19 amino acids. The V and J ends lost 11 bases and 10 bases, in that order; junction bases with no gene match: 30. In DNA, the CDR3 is TGTGCTTCTTGGGGAACTTCTTCCTACTCCCCCTCAGGGGGGGGACAACTCTTCTTT. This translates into CASWGTSSYSPSGGGQLFF.

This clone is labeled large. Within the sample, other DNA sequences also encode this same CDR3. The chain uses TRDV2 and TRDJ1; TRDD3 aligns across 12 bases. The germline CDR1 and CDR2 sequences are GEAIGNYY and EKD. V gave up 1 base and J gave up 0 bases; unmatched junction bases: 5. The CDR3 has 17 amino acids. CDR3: CACDTLLGDTNTDKLIF. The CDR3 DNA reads TGTGCCTGTGACACTCTACTGGGGGATACCAACACCGATAAACTCATCTTT.

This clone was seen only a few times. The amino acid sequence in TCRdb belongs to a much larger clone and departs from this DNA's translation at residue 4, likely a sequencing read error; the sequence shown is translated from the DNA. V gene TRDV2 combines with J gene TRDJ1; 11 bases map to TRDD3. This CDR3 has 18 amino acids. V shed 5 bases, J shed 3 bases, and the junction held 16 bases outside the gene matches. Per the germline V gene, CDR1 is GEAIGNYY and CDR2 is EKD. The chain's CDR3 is CACGTSWGIRRGSDKLIF. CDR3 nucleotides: TGTGCCTGTGGCACGTCGTGGGGGATACGCCGGGGGTCCGATAAACTCATCTTT.

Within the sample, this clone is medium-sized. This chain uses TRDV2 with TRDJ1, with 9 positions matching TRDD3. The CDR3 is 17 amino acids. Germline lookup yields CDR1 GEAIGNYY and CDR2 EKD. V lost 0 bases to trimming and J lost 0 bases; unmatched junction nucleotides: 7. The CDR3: CACDTVVGDMYTDKLIF. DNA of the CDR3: TGTGCCTGTGACACCGTGGTGGGGGATATGTACACCGATAAACTCATCTTT.

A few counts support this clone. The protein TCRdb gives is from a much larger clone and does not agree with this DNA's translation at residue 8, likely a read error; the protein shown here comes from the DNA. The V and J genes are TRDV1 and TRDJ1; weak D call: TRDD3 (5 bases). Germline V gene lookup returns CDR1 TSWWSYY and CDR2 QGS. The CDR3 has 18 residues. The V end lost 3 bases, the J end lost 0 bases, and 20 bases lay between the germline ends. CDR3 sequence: CALGDSTRGGEYTDKLIF. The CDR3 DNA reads TGTGCTCTTGGGGACAGTACCAGGGGCGGGGAGTACACCGATAAACTCATCTTT.

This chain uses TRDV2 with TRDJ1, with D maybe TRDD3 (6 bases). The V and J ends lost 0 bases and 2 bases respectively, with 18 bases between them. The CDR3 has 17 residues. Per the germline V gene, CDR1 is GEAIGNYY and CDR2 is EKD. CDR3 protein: CACDTVTGRGTTDKLIF. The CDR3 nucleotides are TGTGCCTGTGACACCGTCACGGGGAGGGGGACGACCGATAAACTCATCTTT.